This T cell receptor beta chain was recovered during a study of human T cells and chemical hapten exposure. Study-level results: Healthy people's immune response may differ from that of the donors, who had alopecia.

For this clonotype: Its antigen is unidentified.

Germline V gene sequence: CDR1 MGHRA, CDR2 YSYEKL. The CDR3 is 15 amino acids. Deletions cut 4 bases from V and 4 bases from J, with 16 bases between. As to time point: patch test 1, 2 weeks after DPC sensitization. Treatment described: therapeutic diphenylcyclopropenone sensitization with weekly scalp DPC. Authors' analysis steps: Per-sample TCR counts ranged from about 20,000 to 690,600, median 95,638. TCRdb reprocessed the RACE reads via MiXCR and lists one record per CDR3 protein. Here the V and J calls rest on TCRdb's processing, not on the authors' analysis. This sample has 180,000 or so distinct CDR3 sequences, with roughly 15% found just once.

The chain uses TRBV4-1 and TRBJ2-5; D is tentatively TRBD1 or TRBD2 (6 bases each). The TCR originated in a woman in her 30s with alopecia areata. Some clones in this sample may be carry-over from other donors' samples. Sequenced material: whole blood, taken in connection with sensitization to the hapten diphenylcyclopropenone (DPC). CDR3 coding DNA: TGCGCCAGCAGCCCAGCGTCGGGGGCTGCAGAGACCCAGTACTTC. It yields the protein CASSPASGAAETQYF.